The rows below give T cell receptor beta chains drawn from one sample of a study of shared clonotypes between healthy human individuals. Assay: immunoSEQ multiplex PCR; the TCRdb copy retains only in-frame clones and omits some. The table includes some 2.3 million clones, over 90% detected once. Sequencing was carried out using naive CD4+ T cells from PBMCs. The receptors were gathered from a man aged 18 to 29 in good health. Some clones in this sample may be carry-over from other donors' samples. The CDR3 runs from the conserved cysteine through the conserved F or W. A D gene is named only where the DNA matches it firmly. The size of a clone is reported for some rows only, either as once, few or many, or as a class for expanded clones.

CDR3	DNA	D	V	J	size
CASSYRGTEAFF	TGTGCCAGCAGCTATAGGGGGACTGAAGCTTTCTTT	.	TRBV28	TRBJ1-1	.
CASSQDRARGFKAFF	TGTGCCAGCAGCCAAGATAGGGCGCGGGGGTTCAAAGCTTTCTTT	.	TRBV14	TRBJ1-1	.
CASSWDRQQPQHF	TGTGCCAGTAGTTGGGACAGACAACAGCCCCAGCATTTT	TRBD1	TRBV19	TRBJ1-5	.
CATSGGRYRPNTDTQYF	TGTGCCACCAGCGGGGGTCGGTACAGGCCTAACACAGATACGCAGTATTTT	.	TRBV15	TRBJ2-3	.
CASGLWANEQFF	TGTGCTAGTGGTTTGTGGGCGAATGAGCAGTTCTTC	.	TRBV12-5	TRBJ2-1	few
CASSPGLDYEQYF	TGTGCCAGCTCACCGGGACTAGACTACGAGCAGTACTTC	TRBD2	TRBV18	TRBJ2-7	.
CASRRPLGGDGNYGYTF	TGTGCCAGCAGGCGCCCTCTAGGCGGGGACGGAAACTATGGCTACACCTTC	.	TRBV27	TRBJ1-2	.
CASSSRTSGSQETQYF	TGTGCCAGCAGCTCGAGGACTAGCGGGAGCCAAGAGACCCAGTACTTC	TRBD2	TRBV13	TRBJ2-5	.
CASSPGLVGSYEQYF	TGTGCCAGCAGCCCAGGACTAGTTGGATCCTACGAGCAGTACTTC	TRBD2	TRBV9	TRBJ2-7	.
CASSLITGGSGYTF	TGTGCCAGCAGCTTGATAACAGGGGGAAGTGGCTACACCTTC	TRBD1	TRBV7-2	TRBJ1-2	.
CASRRDRGRGEQYF	TGTGCCAGCAGGCGAGACAGGGGCCGGGGGGAGCAGTACTTC	TRBD1	TRBV6-5	TRBJ2-7	.
CASSVRSAGSVTGELFF	TGTGCCAGCAGCGTACGCTCCGCGGGAAGCGTCACCGGGGAGCTGTTTTTT	.	TRBV9	TRBJ2-2	.
CASSPTNGGSGNTIYF	TGTGCCAGCAGCCCCACGAACGGTGGCTCTGGAAACACCATATATTTT	.	TRBV5-6	TRBJ1-3	.
CASTRRGSSTEAFF	TGTGCCAGCACTAGGAGGGGGTCTTCCACTGAAGCTTTCTTT	.	TRBV28	TRBJ1-1	.
CASSPIQGSSYNEQFF	TGTGCCAGCTCACCAATCCAGGGGAGCTCCTACAATGAGCAGTTCTTC	.	TRBV18	TRBJ2-1	once
CATRSRDMGTQYF	TGTGCCACTAGGTCCCGGGACATGGGGACCCAGTACTTC	.	TRBV2	TRBJ2-5	.
CASSSGTNQPQHF	TGTGCCAGCAGCTCCGGGACAAATCAGCCCCAGCATTTT	.	TRBV5-6	TRBJ1-5	.
CASTTGGDTEAFF	TGTGCCAGCACAACAGGGGGAGACACTGAAGCTTTCTTT	TRBD1	TRBV7-9	TRBJ1-1	.
CASSLAGGQSLFSGNTIYF	TGTGCCAGCAGTTTAGCAGGGGGTCAGTCTTTATTCTCTGGAAACACCATATATTTT	TRBD1	TRBV28	TRBJ1-3	.
CASSPRGLAGEVRELFF	TGTGCCAGCAGTCCCCGGGGACTAGCGGGAGAGGTCAGGGAGCTGTTTTTT	TRBD2	TRBV27	TRBJ2-2	.
CASSEQGVGYEQYF	TGTGCCAGCAGTGAGCAGGGGGTGGGATACGAGCAGTACTTC	TRBD1	TRBV2	TRBJ2-7	.
CASSQGVVVAGYQETQYF	TGTGCCAGCAGCCAGGGGGTTGTGGTAGCGGGGTACCAAGAGACCCAGTACTTC	.	TRBV11-1	TRBJ2-5	.
CASSLLSRVSGELFF	TGTGCCAGCAGCTTACTATCTCGCGTGTCCGGGGAGCTGTTTTTT	.	TRBV11-2	TRBJ2-2	.
CASSTRTGADYGYTF	TGTGCCAGTAGTACACGGACAGGGGCGGACTATGGCTACACCTTC	TRBD1	TRBV19	TRBJ1-2	.
CASSLAVAEGGQETQYF	TGTGCCAGCAGCTTAGCAGTTGCGGAGGGGGGCCAAGAGACCCAGTACTTC	.	TRBV7-9	TRBJ2-5	.
CASTINPGEQFF	TGTGCCAGCACCATCAATCCGGGTGAGCAGTTCTTC	.	TRBV5-6	TRBJ2-1	.
CSGGTEETQYF	TGCAGCGGTGGGACAGAAGAGACCCAGTACTTC	TRBD1	TRBV29-1	TRBJ2-5	.
CASSLEVGNTEAFF	TGTGCCAGCAGCTTAGAAGTGGGGAACACTGAAGCTTTCTTT	.	TRBV11-1	TRBJ1-1	.
CASSLTRVGEVAFF	TGTGCCAGCAGCTTAACTCGCGTAGGGGAGGTCGCTTTCTTT	.	TRBV7-3	TRBJ1-1	.
CASTGLAKETQYF	TGTGCCTCCACCGGACTAGCGAAAGAGACCCAGTACTTC	TRBD2	TRBV30	TRBJ2-5	once
CASTVMGSSGNQPQHF	TGTGCCAGTACCGTGATGGGCAGTTCGGGCAATCAGCCCCAGCATTTT	.	TRBV19	TRBJ1-5	.
CASSQTGWGNIQYF	TGTGCCAGCAGCCAAACAGGGTGGGGGAACATTCAGTACTTC	.	TRBV5-4	TRBJ2-4	.
CASSTDRVSHEQYF	TGTGCCAGCAGTACCGACAGGGTTTCTCACGAGCAGTACTTC	TRBD1	TRBV6-4	TRBJ2-7	.
CASGVGSSGNTIYF	TGTGCCAGCGGGGTAGGGTCGTCAGGAAACACCATATATTTT	.	TRBV2	TRBJ1-3	.
CASSVLAYPDTQYF	TGTGCCAGCAGCGTTCTAGCCTACCCAGATACGCAGTATTTT	.	TRBV9	TRBJ2-3	.
CASSSSVSTDTQYF	TGTGCCAGCAGCTCTAGCGTTAGCACAGATACGCAGTATTTT	.	TRBV5-4	TRBJ2-3	.
CASSPGTPSYEQYF	TGTGCCAGCAGCCCCGGGACACCCTCCTACGAGCAGTACTTC	.	TRBV11-2	TRBJ2-7	.